Below, 30 T cell receptor beta chains from the same sample are listed, as sequenced in a study of human T cells and chemical hapten exposure. One entry per CDR3 protein, called by TCRdb with MiXCR from the RACE reads. The sample lists some 96,000 distinct CDR3 sequences, roughly a quarter occurring once. Time point of the sample: patch test 3, about 24 weeks after DPC sensitization. As for treatment: therapeutic diphenylcyclopropenone sensitization with weekly scalp DPC. The sequencing here drew on whole blood, taken in connection with sensitization to the hapten diphenylcyclopropenone (DPC). These receptors were collected from a man aged 40-49 years with alopecia areata. Some clones in this sample may be carry-over from other donors' samples.

The chain joins TRBV10-2 to TRBJ2-3; no clear D. The CDR3 length is 16 residues. The ends were cut back, 8 bases at V and 3 bases at J, with 21 bases in the middle. Germline CDR1 is WSHSY and CDR2 is SAAADI. The CDR3 sequence: CASRPASEGLTDTQYF. CDR3 sequence (DNA): TGCGCCAGCCGTCCGGCAAGTGAAGGATTGACAGATACGCAGTATTTT.

This clonotype was recorded a few times. This sequence joins TRBV5-1 and TRBJ1-6, with a tentative D call TRBD1 (6 bases). V was pared by 0 bases and J by 7 bases, with 11 bases between. CDR1 is SGHRS, CDR2 YFSETQ, per germline. The CDR3 is 15 amino acids. The DNA of the CDR3 is TGCGCCAGCAGCTTGGGGGGGGCCTGGAATTCACCCCTCCACTTT. Its translation is CASSLGGAWNSPLHF.

This sequence joins TRBV7-2 and TRBJ1-6; no clear D gene. CDR3 length: 13 amino acids. Deletions cut 4 bases from V and 13 bases from J, with 14 bases between. The germline V gene encodes CDR1 SGHTA and CDR2 FQGNSA. The CDR3 here is CASSSYYPSPLHF. In nucleotides, the CDR3 is TGTGCCAGCAGCTCTTACTACCCATCTCCCCTCCACTTT.

This rearrangement joins TRBV2 to TRBJ1-2; D is unresolved. Trimming removed 3 bases at V and 8 bases at J, with 16 bases between. Germline CDR1 is SNHLY and CDR2 is FYNNEI. The CDR3 totals 14 residues. DNA of the CDR3: TGTGCCAGCAGTGATCATGTGGGGAGTGAGGGCTACACCTTC. It codes for CASSDHVGSEGYTF.

The J gene is TRBJ2-7, the V gene TRBV28; possibly TRBD1 for D (5 bases). V dropped 4 bases and J dropped 5 bases, with 18 bases sitting between them. This CDR3 is built from 15 residues. CDR1 is MDHEN and CDR2 is SYDVKM in the germline V gene. CDR3 in DNA: TGTGCCAGCAGTTCACCCTGGCAGGGCGGCCACGAGCAGTACTTC. Protein product: CASSSPWQGGHEQYF.

This chain's CDR3 is CASSQPGTGSHEQYF. The DNA for the CDR3 is TGTGCCAGCAGCCAACCCGGGACAGGGTCCCACGAGCAGTACTTC. The gene calls are TRBV6-5 and TRBJ2-7; 9 bases line up with TRBD1. The germline gives CDR1 MNHEY, CDR2 SVGAGI. This CDR3 is 15 amino acids long. J lost 5 bases, V lost 6 bases, and 11 bases had no gene match.

This clonotype was seen a handful of times. The rearrangement links TRBV20-1 to TRBJ2-5, with 8 bases that match TRBD2. Germline CDR1 reads DFQATT; CDR2 reads SNEGSKA (reference sequence). V gave up 7 bases and J gave up 2 bases; unmatched junction bases: 6. CDR3 length equals 13 residues. CDR3 protein: CSVKGTRQETQYF. CDR3 DNA: TGCAGTGTAAAGGGGACTAGGCAAGAGACCCAGTACTTC.

The rearrangement uses TRBV2 and TRBJ1-5; 8 nucleotides agree with TRBD1. CDR3 size: 15 residues. J gave up 6 bases and V 5 bases, and 9 bases lay outside the gene matches. CDR1 and CDR2 from the germline V gene are SNHLY and FYNNEI. The CDR3 protein is CASSPIDRGVQPQHF. CDR3 in DNA: TGTGCCAGCAGTCCAATCGACAGGGGCGTTCAGCCCCAGCATTTT. Filled out from reference TRBV2 and TRBJ1-5, the complete variable domain reads EPEVTQTPSHQVTQMGQEVILRCVPISNHLYFYWYRQILGQKVEFLVSFYNNEISEKSEIFDDQFSVERPDGSNFTLKIRSTKLEDSAMYFCASSPIDRGVQPQHFGDGTRLSIL.

The J gene is TRBJ2-2, the V gene TRBV6-5, with D possibly TRBD2 on 7 matching bases. V lost 8 bases and J 7 bases, leaving 29 bases between the germline ends. Per the germline V gene, CDR1 is MNHEY and CDR2 is SVGAGI. This CDR3 comprises 18 residues. In DNA form, the CDR3 reads TGTGCCAGCGCTACCGGACGTCCGGGGGCTAGCGGTCACGGGGAGCTGTTTTTT. Translation: CASATGRPGASGHGELFF.

This clonotype was detected only a few times. This CDR3 is CASSLSSGSVYEQFF. CDR3 coding DNA: TGCGCCAGCAGCTTGAGTAGCGGGAGTGTGTATGAGCAGTTCTTC. The V and J genes are TRBV5-1 and TRBJ2-1; TRBD2 matches 9 bases. CDR1 SGHRS and CDR2 YFSETQ come from the germline V gene. Trimming cost V 1 base and J 8 bases; bases outside gene matches: 7. The CDR3 is 15 residues long.

This clonotype has ten or more counts. The J gene is TRBJ2-5, the V gene TRBV10-3, with D unresolved. This CDR3 region has 15 residues. The V gene lost 11 bases and the J gene lost 5 bases, with 24 bases spanning the gap. Germline assignment: CDR1 ENHRY and CDR2 SYGVKD. DNA for the CDR3: TGTGCCTCTTCACCTCGGACGTCTCTGGTGGAGACCCAGTACTTC. Protein product: CASSPRTSLVETQYF.

The chain joins TRBV20-1 to TRBJ2-7; TRBD2 aligns across 14 bases. The CDR3 runs 17 residues. J gave up 1 base and V 5 bases, and 10 bases lay outside the gene matches. Germline V CDR1 and CDR2: DFQATT, SNEGSKA (reference sequence). The CDR3 spells CSASGLAGVGRSYEQYF. CDR3 DNA sequence: TGCAGTGCTTCGGGACTAGCGGGAGTGGGCCGGTCCTACGAGCAGTACTTC.

This clonotype was observed a few times. The rearrangement uses TRBV6-5 and TRBJ2-6, with D perhaps matching TRBD2 (5 bases). V lost 3 bases to trimming and J lost 0 bases, with 15 bases between them. Germline lookup yields CDR1 MNHEY and CDR2 SVGAGI. There are 18 residues in the CDR3. DNA for the CDR3: TGTGCCAGCAGTTATTCGACTACCTTAATCTCTGGGGCCAACGTCCTGACTTTC. Amino acid sequence: CASSYSTTLISGANVLTF.

The V gene is TRBV2, the J gene TRBJ1-1; D is perhaps TRBD1 (6 bases). The CDR3 length is 13 residues. Between the trimmed V and J ends, which lost 6 bases and 1 base, there was a span of 9 bases. CDR1 and CDR2 (germline): SNHLY, FYNNEI. The CDR3 reads CASRGQPNTEAFF. The CDR3 coding sequence is TGTGCCAGCAGAGGACAGCCGAACACTGAAGCTTTCTTT.

V is TRBV7-9 and J is TRBJ2-7, with D possibly being TRBD1 (6 bases). Germline CDR1 SEHNR, CDR2 FQNEAQ (reference sequence). The V end lost 0 bases, the J end lost 2 bases, and 20 bases lay between the germline ends. The CDR3 covers 18 residues. The CDR3 reads CASSLASFETGSTYEQYF. CDR3 DNA sequence: TGTGCCAGCAGCTTAGCGAGCTTCGAGACAGGATCGACCTACGAGCAGTACTTC. Variable domain in full (rest from reference TRBV7-9 and TRBJ2-7): DTGVSQNPRHKITKRGQNVTFRCDPISEHNRLYWYRQTLGQGPEFLTYFQNEAQLEKSRLLSDRFSAERPKGSFSTLEIQRTEQGDSAMYLCASSLASFETGSTYEQYFGPGTRLTVT.

The chain links TRBV5-6 to TRBJ2-1, with 12 bases fitting TRBD2. V lost 2 bases, J lost 7 bases, and 7 bases stayed unmatched. Germline V CDR1 and CDR2: SGHDT, YYEEEE. This CDR3 comprises 16 residues. CDR3 in amino acids: CASSFLAGGPQNEQFF. Written as DNA, the CDR3 is TGTGCCAGCAGCTTTCTAGCGGGAGGGCCTCAAAATGAGCAGTTCTTC.

This clonotype was seen more than once but under ten times. The chain combines TRBV20-1 with TRBJ2-4, with 7 nucleotides matching TRBD2. Germline lookup yields CDR1 DFQATT and CDR2 SNEGSKA (reference sequence). The ends lost 5 bases at V and 7 bases at J; junction bases unmatched: 5. There are 12 residues in the CDR3. This CDR3 is CSAASGANIQYF. For the CDR3, the DNA is TGCAGTGCTGCAAGCGGGGCGAACATTCAGTACTTC.

This clonotype was counted only a few times. The V and J genes are TRBV7-9 and TRBJ1-1; D is undetermined. Looked up from germline, CDR1 is SEHNR and CDR2 is FQNEAQ (reference sequence). The V end was cut by 0 bases, the J end by 6 bases, with 11 bases between. CDR3 length equals 14 residues. The CDR3 sequence: CASSLAPAGSEAFF. Here the CDR3 DNA reads TGTGCCAGCAGCTTAGCTCCAGCCGGTTCTGAAGCTTTCTTT.

This clonotype has a handful of counts. V and J are TRBV2 and TRBJ2-4, with 10 positions matching TRBD2. The CDR3 contains 14 residues. Germline-derived CDR1 and CDR2 are SNHLY and FYNNEI. Trimming cost V 7 bases and J 6 bases; bases outside gene matches: 6. The CDR3 DNA is TGTGCCAGCATGTATCTAGCGGGAGTAAACATTCAGTACTTC. Amino acid sequence: CASMYLAGVNIQYF.

This clonotype was seen ten or more times. The rearrangement uses TRBV6-2 or TRBV6-3 and TRBJ2-3; TRBD2 matches 14 bases. The CDR3 is 19 residues long. The V and J ends lost 6 bases and 0 bases, in that order; junction bases with no gene match: 11. From germline, CDR1 is MNHEY and CDR2 SVGEGT. In nucleotides, the CDR3 is TGTGCCAGCAGGAGGGGGACTAGCGGGAGTTCGTTCAGCACAGATACGCAGTATTTT. Encoded protein: CASRRGTSGSSFSTDTQYF.

The rearrangement uses TRBV18 and TRBJ2-7; perhaps TRBD2 as D (5 bases). This CDR3 is 14 amino acids long. Germline V gene data show CDR1 as KGHSH and CDR2 as LQKENI. V lost 6 bases to trimming and J lost 0 bases, with 12 bases between them. In nucleotides, the CDR3 is TGTGCCAGCTCCCCAGTCCGGGGCTCCTACGAGCAGTACTTC. Encoded protein: CASSPVRGSYEQYF.

This sequence joins TRBV6-5 and TRBJ2-5, with no clear D. CDR1 is MNHEY, CDR2 SVGAGI, per germline. The V and J ends lost 0 bases and 3 bases respectively, with 5 bases between them. The length of the CDR3 is 13 residues. The CDR3 here is CASSYSQEETQYF. DNA for the CDR3: TGTGCCAGCAGTTACTCGCAGGAAGAGACCCAGTACTTC.

About this clonotype: Possible read error: a much larger clone is one base away. The chain employs TRBV24-1 and TRBJ1-2; D gene uncertain. Germline V lookup: CDR1 KGHDR, CDR2 SFDVKD. This CDR3 has 14 amino acids. The CDR3 DNA follows: TGTGCCACCAGCCCCCGGACGGATAACTATGGCTACAACTTC. It codes for CATSPRTDNYGYNF.

This clonotype was detected only a few times. The V call is TRBV11-2, the J call TRBJ2-4; no firm D call. The CDR3 runs to 13 residues. Germline V CDR1 and CDR2: SGHAT, FQNNGV. V dropped 3 bases and J dropped 7 bases, with 10 bases sitting between them. The CDR3 spells CASSFRRKNIQYF. The DNA for the CDR3 is TGTGCCAGCAGCTTTAGGCGGAAGAACATTCAGTACTTC.

This chain links TRBV7-2 with TRBJ1-6; 7 bases line up with TRBD1. This CDR3 has 15 residues. The J segment lost 6 bases and the V segment lost 3 bases, leaving 5 bases of the junction unmatched. Germline values: CDR1 SGHTA, CDR2 FQGNSA. The CDR3 spells CASSLRGQPNSPLHF. As DNA, the CDR3 is TGTGCCAGCAGCTTGAGGGGGCAGCCTAATTCACCCCTCCACTTT.

The chain uses TRBV18 and TRBJ2-3; D unclear. Germline-derived CDR1 and CDR2 are KGHSH and LQKENI. The CDR3 has 14 amino acids. V shed 2 bases and J shed 1 base, with 7 bases lying between them. The CDR3 nucleotides read TGTGCCAGCTCACCATCCTTAGGCACAGATACGCAGTATTTT. This codes for CASSPSLGTDTQYF.

The chain carries TRBV20-1 and TRBJ2-1, with TRBD2 matching over 9 bases. From germline, CDR1 is DFQATT and CDR2 SNEGSKA (reference sequence). CDR3 size: 14 residues. V was pared by 3 bases and J by 4 bases, with 4 bases of the junction left unmatched. CDR3 loop: CSASGSGSYNEQFF. Written as DNA, the CDR3 is TGCAGTGCTAGCGGTAGCGGGAGTTACAATGAGCAGTTCTTC.

V gene TRBV27 combines with J gene TRBJ2-7; no clear D gene. Trimming took 2 bases from V and 5 from J, leaving 10 bases between them. The V gene's germline CDR1 is MNHEY and CDR2 SMNVEV (reference sequence). The CDR3 totals 13 residues. The CDR3 DNA sequence: TGTGCCAGCAGTTTAATCCCGAGCCACGAGCAGTACTTC. Translation gives CASSLIPSHEQYF.

The chain couples TRBV4-2 to TRBJ2-1, with unresolved D. Germline V lookup: CDR1 LGHNA, CDR2 YNFKEQ. V lost 3 bases to trimming and J lost 6 bases, with 9 bases between them. This CDR3 is 13 amino acids long. The CDR3 DNA reads TGTGCCAGCAGCCAGTTCCCAGGCAATGAGCAGTTCTTC. Translated, it gives CASSQFPGNEQFF.

The table lists this clonotype with many counts. This chain joins TRBV7-2 and TRBJ2-4; 7 bases map to TRBD2. V trimming: 7 bases; J trimming: 3 bases; junction bases outside the gene matches: 12. Germline values: CDR1 SGHTA, CDR2 FQGNSA. This CDR3 is 16 amino acids long. CDR3: CASTVPGGLGKNIQYF. CDR3 coding DNA: TGTGCCAGCACTGTCCCGGGGGGTCTGGGCAAAAACATTCAGTACTTC.